One sample yielded the 20 T cell receptor beta chains listed below, sequenced in a study of PD-1 blockade in classical Hodgkin lymphoma. Time point: cycle 4 day 1 (C4D1), after 5 to 7 weeks of nivolumab. There was relapse after autologous stem cell transplantation in every patient, and there was variation in brentuximab vedotin exposure. Assay: immunoSEQ multiplex PCR; the TCRdb copy retains only in-frame clones and omits some. The top ten hold approximately 23% of the sample, which has about 24,000 clones, roughly four fifths seen once. Sequencing was performed on peripheral blood mononuclear cells (PBMCs), taken before the fourth cycle of nivolumab. The receptors were sampled from a human donor with classical Hodgkin lymphoma.

The chain uses TRBV19 and TRBJ1-3; D gene uncertain. Germline V CDR1 and CDR2: LNHDA, SQIVND (reference sequence). The CDR3 is 15 residues long. The V gene lost 3 bases and the J gene lost 0 bases, with 9 bases spanning the gap. CDR3 in amino acids: CASSIAARSGNTIYF. DNA of the CDR3: TGTGCCAGTAGTATCGCAGCGCGCTCTGGAAACACCATATATTTT.

This chain uses TRBV6-1 with TRBJ1-5; possibly TRBD1 for D (6 bases). The CDR3 is made up of 14 amino acids. The germline V gene has CDR1 MNHNS and CDR2 SASEGT. Trimming stripped 1 base from V and 4 bases from J, with 8 bases between. The DNA for the CDR3 is TGTGCCAGCAGTGAAGGACAGGCAAATCAGCCCCAGCATTTT. Translating it yields CASSEGQANQPQHF.

Notes on this clone: A junction end diverges from the germline sequence, so it may reflect a read error. This rearrangement joins TRBV7-9 to TRBJ2-6; TRBD2 matches at 8 bases. The CDR3 runs to 19 residues. CDR1 and CDR2 from the germline V gene are SEHNR and FQNEAQ (reference sequence). CDR3 loop: CASSGRGGGPTSGVNVLTF. The CDR3 DNA reads as TGTGCCAGCAGCGGACGAGGCGGGGGGCCGACCTCTGGGGTCAACGTCCTGACTTTC.

The table lists this clone with a count of one. The V and J genes are TRBV19 and TRBJ1-5; TRBD1 agrees at 12 bases. With 3 bases clipped from V and 7 bases from J, the junction kept 4 bases outside the gene matches. The CDR3 extends over 15 amino acids. Germline V gene sequence: CDR1 LNHDA, CDR2 SQIVND (reference sequence). DNA of the CDR3: TGTGCCAGTAGTATCGGGACAGGGGGCGGGCAGCCCCAGCATTTT. Translating it yields CASSIGTGGGQPQHF.

The V and J genes are TRBV5-6 and TRBJ2-3; weak D call: TRBD2 (6 bases). This CDR3 is 16 amino acids long. V was shortened by 3 bases and J by 5 bases, with 19 bases between the two germline ends. Germline CDR1 is SGHDT and CDR2 is YYEEEE. The CDR3 DNA follows: TGTGCCAGCAGCTGGATAGCGGCCGGGGGAGAAGATACGCAGTATTTT. Its translation is CASSWIAAGGEDTQYF.

The chain is built from TRBV6-6 and TRBJ2-1; TRBD2 agrees at 8 bases. The CDR3 loop spans 12 amino acids. Germline V gives CDR1 MNHNY, CDR2 SVGAGI (reference sequence). V lost 5 bases, J lost 10 bases, and 4 bases stayed unmatched. Here the CDR3 DNA reads TGTGCCAGCAGTCTACTAGCGGCCGAGCAGTTCTTC. This encodes CASSLLAAEQFF.

This clone was found a few times. The rearrangement uses TRBV5-6 and TRBJ2-2; a possible D gene is TRBD1 (6 bases). CDR1 is SGHDT, CDR2 YYEEEE, per germline. The V gene lost 1 base and the J gene lost 2 bases, with 12 bases spanning the gap. The CDR3 sequence is 16 residues long. CDR3 bases: TGTGCCAGCAGCTTGATCGCCAGGGGCAACACCGGGGAGCTGTTTTTT. This gives the protein CASSLIARGNTGELFF.

This sequence joins TRBV6-1 and TRBJ1-5; a possible D gene is TRBD1 (5 bases). The V end was cut by 0 bases, the J end by 8 bases, with 11 bases between. From germline, CDR1 is MNHNS and CDR2 SASEGT. CDR3 length: 14 residues. CDR3 bases: TGTGCCAGCAGTGAAGCGGGGGAGGCAAAGCCCCAGCATTTT. Its translation: CASSEAGEAKPQHF.

The chain joins TRBV9 to TRBJ2-2, with 10 bases lining up with TRBD2. The germline V gene has CDR1 SGDLS and CDR2 YYNGEE. The CDR3 contains 16 residues. After removal of 3 bases from V and 1 base from J, the junction contained 3 bases not matched to a gene. The CDR3 bases are TGTGCCAGCAGCGCACGACTAGCGGGGAACACCGGGGAGCTGTTTTTT. It is translated as CASSARLAGNTGELFF.

This chain uses TRBV28 with TRBJ1-5, with 7 bases lining up with TRBD1. The CDR3 length is 14 residues. V lost 7 bases to trimming and J lost 5 bases; unmatched junction nucleotides: 8. CDR1 and CDR2 (germline): MDHEN, SYDVKM. CDR3 sequence (DNA): TGTGCCAGCAACCCGACAGGGTGGCATCAGCCCCAGCATTTT. This translates into CASNPTGWHQPQHF.

V gene TRBV2 combines with J gene TRBJ2-7, with 7 bases that match TRBD1. This CDR3 has 14 residues. The J segment lost 9 bases and the V segment lost 6 bases, leaving 14 bases of the junction unmatched. Per the germline V gene, CDR1 is SNHLY and CDR2 is FYNNEI. CDR3 nucleotides: TGTGCCAGCAGGGCCCGACAGGGATCTTCCGGGCAGTACTTC. Residues: CASRARQGSSGQYF. Variable domain in full (rest from reference TRBV2 and TRBJ2-7): EPEVTQTPSHQVTQMGQEVILRCVPISNHLYFYWYRQILGQKVEFLVSFYNNEISEKSEIFDDQFSVERPDGSNFTLKIRSTKLEDSAMYFCASRARQGSSGQYFGPGTRLTVT.

The chain links TRBV7-3 to TRBJ2-1; tentatively, D is TRBD1 (6 bases). This CDR3 region has 15 residues. V dropped 5 bases and J dropped 5 bases, with 16 bases sitting between them. CDR1 and CDR2 (germline): SGHTA, FQGTGA. The CDR3 DNA reads TGTGCCAGCAGCCACGACAGGAACATGCACAATGAGCAGTTCTTC. This encodes CASSHDRNMHNEQFF.

The CDR3 loop reads CASSSASGRDTDTQYF. The CDR3 DNA follows: TGCGCCAGCTCTTCGGCTAGCGGGAGAGACACAGATACGCAGTATTTT. V and J are TRBV5-1 and TRBJ2-3; 10 nucleotides align to TRBD2. There are 16 residues in the CDR3. V lost 7 bases to trimming and J lost 2 bases; unmatched junction nucleotides: 10. Germline V gene data show CDR1 as SGHRS and CDR2 as YFSETQ.

The V call is TRBV19, the J call TRBJ1-6; D uncertain. The CDR3 loop spans 14 amino acids. Trimming removed 0 bases at V and 10 bases at J, with 10 bases between. Per the germline V gene, CDR1 is LNHDA and CDR2 is SQIVND (reference sequence). The DNA of the CDR3 is TGTGCCAGTAGTATAGAGACACAAAAATCACCCCTCCACTTT. The encoded protein is CASSIETQKSPLHF.

The genes are TRBV19 and TRBJ2-2, with 8 bases that match TRBD1. In germline, CDR1 is LNHDA, CDR2 SQIVND (reference sequence). Trimming removed 2 bases from V and 2 bases from J; junction bases left unmatched: 7. This CDR3 is 17 amino acids long. The CDR3 coding sequence is TGTGCCAGTAGTATACTCGGACAGGGCAAAAACACCGGGGAGCTGTTTTTT. Residues: CASSILGQGKNTGELFF. The full variable domain, in which reference TRBV19 and TRBJ2-2 provide the parts outside the CDR3, is DGGITQSPKYLFRKEGQNVTLSCEQNLNHDAMYWYRQDPGQGLRLIYYSQIVNDFQKGDIAEGYSVSREKKESFPLTVTSAQKNPTAFYLCASSILGQGKNTGELFFGEGSRLTVL.

The rearrangement joins TRBV18 to TRBJ2-5; 10 bases agree with TRBD2. The CDR3 length is 15 residues. Trimming cost V 1 base and J 5 bases; bases outside gene matches: 4. Per the germline V gene, CDR1 is KGHSH and CDR2 is LQKENI. The CDR3 DNA sequence: TGTGCCAGCTCACCACGGACTAGCGGTGCGGAGACCCAGTACTTC. It is translated as CASSPRTSGAETQYF.

This clone has just a few counts. The rearrangement uses TRBV12-5 and TRBJ2-2; no definite D call. The germline V and J ends were trimmed by 5 bases and 4 bases, with 14 bases remaining between them. The CDR3 loop spans 15 amino acids. Germline V gene data show CDR1 as LGHNT and CDR2 as FRNRAP. DNA for the CDR3: TGTGCTAGTGGTGCCCTTTCCCCATTCACCGGGGAGCTGTTTTTT. This codes for CASGALSPFTGELFF.

The gene calls are TRBV18 and TRBJ2-7, with D possibly TRBD1 on 6 matching bases. With 2 bases removed from V and 5 bases from J, the gap between germline ends came to 10 bases. The CDR3 consists of 13 residues. The germline gives CDR1 KGHSH, CDR2 LQKENI. The CDR3 loop reads CASSPNRDNEQYF. CDR3 DNA sequence: TGTGCCAGCTCACCAAACAGGGATAACGAGCAGTACTTC.

This clone was detected ten times or more. V and J are TRBV10-1 and TRBJ2-1; 12 bases match TRBD2. CDR3 length: 18 amino acids. After removal of 3 bases from V and 7 bases from J, the junction contained 13 bases not matched to a gene. CDR1 is WNHNN, CDR2 SYGVQD, per germline (reference sequence). The CDR3 bases are TGCGCCAGCAGTGAATTCGGACTAGCGGGGACCTTGGGTAATGAGCAGTTCTTC. It specifies CASSEFGLAGTLGNEQFF.

V gene TRBV30 combines with J gene TRBJ2-7; D gene unclear. The CDR3 sequence is 14 residues long. The V and J ends lost 2 bases and 1 base respectively, with 12 bases between them. The germline gives CDR1 GTSNPN, CDR2 SVGIG (reference sequence). The CDR3 loop reads CAWSPGGGSYEQYF. CDR3 sequence (DNA): TGTGCCTGGAGTCCCGGTGGCGGATCCTACGAGCAGTACTTC.